The 13 T cell receptor beta chains in this list originate from one sample, sequenced in a study of T cell changes during pregnancy in multiple sclerosis. TCRdb keeps only in-frame clones here, not all; method: immunoSEQ multiplex PCR. The sample shows about 69,000 clones, around 94% of them seen only once. The sample here was peripheral blood, taken in the third trimester of pregnancy. The receptors stem from a female donor in good health, enrolled as a control in a pregnancy study.

The V gene is TRBV7-2, the J gene TRBJ2-5, with D tentatively TRBD2 (6 bases). V lost 5 bases, J lost 5 bases, and 15 bases lay in between. CDR3 length: 14 amino acids. Germline lookup yields CDR1 SGHTA and CDR2 FQGNSA. CDR3 protein: CASSAAPGRETQYF. The CDR3 bases are TGTGCCAGCAGCGCAGCCCCGGGGAGGGAGACCCAGTACTTC.

The chain joins TRBV6-5 to TRBJ2-7; perhaps TRBD1 as D (6 bases). The germline CDR1 and CDR2 sequences are MNHEY and SVGAGI. The CDR3 is 13 amino acids. V lost 7 bases and J 4 bases, leaving 14 bases between the germline ends. The CDR3: CASTRDTNYEQYF. CDR3 DNA sequence: TGTGCCAGCACAAGGGACACTAATTACGAGCAGTACTTC.

This chain uses TRBV30 with TRBJ2-4, with TRBD1 matching over 7 bases. V shed 1 base, J shed 8 bases, and the junction held 2 bases outside the gene matches. The length of the CDR3 is 12 residues. CDR1 GTSNPN and CDR2 SVGIG come from the germline V gene (reference sequence). CDR3 region: CAWSGQGYIQYF. The CDR3 DNA reads as TGTGCCTGGAGTGGACAGGGTTACATTCAGTACTTC.

The chain combines TRBV12-5 with TRBJ1-5; D is unresolved. V gave up 6 bases and J gave up 1 base, with 7 bases separating them. The CDR3 spans 13 residues. Germline CDR1 is LGHNT and CDR2 is FRNRAP. The CDR3 here is CASGERSNQPQHF. The CDR3 DNA reads as TGTGCTAGTGGGGAGAGAAGCAATCAGCCCCAGCATTTT.

The V and J genes are TRBV5-4 and TRBJ2-2; 7 nucleotides match TRBD1. V shed 7 bases and J 1 base; nucleotides not matched to a gene: 4. The CDR3 is 14 residues long. Per the germline V gene, CDR1 is SGHNT and CDR2 is YYREEE (reference sequence). This CDR3 is CASRRDRNTGELFF. For the CDR3, the DNA is TGTGCCAGCCGCCGGGACAGGAACACCGGGGAGCTGTTTTTT.

The chain couples TRBV6-5 to TRBJ2-5; the match to TRBD2 covers 8 bases. This CDR3 is 14 amino acids long. J was trimmed by 5 bases and V by 2 bases; bases with no gene match: 4. Germline loops: CDR1 MNHEY, CDR2 SVGAGI. CDR3 protein: CASSYAGGRETQYF. CDR3 DNA: TGTGCCAGCAGTTACGCGGGGGGTCGGGAGACCCAGTACTTC.

This clone has a handful of counts. This chain joins TRBV7-2 and TRBJ2-5, with D tentatively TRBD1 (5 bases). Trimming removed 5 bases at V and 4 bases at J, with 8 bases between. Germline CDR1 SGHTA, CDR2 FQGNSA. This CDR3 spans 12 amino acids. The CDR3 bases are TGTGCCAGCAGCAGAGACAGAGAGACCCAGTACTTC. This codes for CASSRDRETQYF. Together with reference TRBV7-2 and TRBJ2-5, the CDR3 gives the full variable domain: GAGVSQSPSNKVTEKGKDVELRCDPISGHTALYWYRQSLGQGLEFLIYFQGNSAPDKSGLPSDRFSAERTGGSVSTLTIQRTQQEDSAVYLCASSRDRETQYFGPGTRLLVL.

J is TRBJ1-5 and V is TRBV19, with 7 bases identical to TRBD1. This CDR3 is 15 amino acids long. Germline lookup yields CDR1 LNHDA and CDR2 SQIVND (reference sequence). V lost 5 bases, J lost 0 bases, and 4 bases stayed unmatched. In nucleotides, the CDR3 is TGTGCCAGTAGTTGGGGACAGTCTAGCAATCAGCCCCAGCATTTT. Its protein product is CASSWGQSSNQPQHF.

This clone is medium-sized in the sample. CDR3 nucleotides: TGTGCCAGCAGCGGGGGGGCCCACAATGAGCAGTTCTTC. It encodes CASSGGAHNEQFF. This chain links TRBV6-4 with TRBJ2-1, with 8 bases fitting TRBD2. In germline, CDR1 is MRHNA, CDR2 SNTAGT. The CDR3 is 13 residues long. Unmatched junction bases numbered 3, after V lost 6 bases and J lost 5 bases.

The rearrangement links TRBV11-3 to TRBJ2-3, with 10 bases lining up with TRBD2. The V segment lost 5 bases and the J segment 6 bases; nucleotides outside the gene matches: 8. The CDR3 length is 15 residues. The germline gives CDR1 SGHNT, CDR2 YENEEA. The CDR3 loop is CASSQSGGAGDTQYF. In DNA, the CDR3 is TGTGCCAGCAGCCAAAGCGGGGGGGCCGGTGATACGCAGTATTTT.

The chain carries TRBV18 and TRBJ2-1, with 7 bases matching TRBD2. With V trimmed by 3 bases and J by 4 bases, 6 bases remained unmatched. Germline CDR1 reads KGHSH; CDR2 reads LQKENI. There are 15 residues in the CDR3. CDR3 amino acids: CASSPAGVRYNEQFF. The CDR3 coding sequence is TGTGCCAGCTCACCGGCGGGAGTAAGGTACAATGAGCAGTTCTTC.

The rearrangement links TRBV6-4 to TRBJ2-1; TRBD1 matches 7 bases. V lost 6 bases and J lost 6; bases outside the gene matches: 5. CDR3 length equals 13 residues. From germline, CDR1 is MRHNA and CDR2 SNTAGT. CDR3 region: CASSADRVNEQFF. The CDR3 bases are TGTGCCAGCAGCGCAGACAGGGTCAATGAGCAGTTCTTC.

V and J are TRBV11-2 and TRBJ2-7; D perhaps matches TRBD2 (6 bases). CDR1 SGHAT and CDR2 FQNNGV come from the germline V gene. This CDR3 is built from 17 residues. V lost 3 bases to trimming and J lost 0 bases, with 18 bases between them. For the CDR3, the DNA is TGTGCCAGCAGCTTGGGGATTGGAGGGAGGAGCTCCTACGAGCAGTACTTC. Translated: CASSLGIGGRSSYEQYF.